This TCR beta chain was captured in a study of blood T cell repertoires in COVID-19. As for the study in general: Some COVID-19 samples were acute and others convalescent; all came from the United States, Italy and Spain. The cDNA or gDNA used as material had been derived from T cells, B-cell-depleted T cells, or PBMCs.

In the original processing: The assay estimated nucleated cells by amplifying reference gene primers. Only in-frame clones appear in the TCRdb table, and some are missing; sequencing was by immunoSEQ multiplex PCR. The V and J calls and clone size are taken from that table; D and trimming were inferred from the DNA. The sample holds roughly 120,000 clones, more than 80% seen once. The Seattle patients, enrolled during active infection, were followed longitudinally. The TCR was taken from an elderly woman with COVID-19, enrolled during active disease. Sequencing input: peripheral blood.

The CDR3 region has the DNA TGTGCCAGCAGTGAAGAAAGGTCTAGCGGGAGCCATGAGCAGTTCTTC. The encoded protein is CASSEERSSGSHEQFF. The chain links TRBV25-1 to TRBJ2-1; TRBD2 matches at 10 bases. Germline-derived CDR1 and CDR2 are MGHDK and SYGVNS. This CDR3 region has 16 residues. J was trimmed by 8 bases and V by 2 bases; bases with no gene match: 9. Full variable domain (outside the CDR3, taken from reference TRBV25-1 and TRBJ2-1): EADIYQTPRYLVIGTGKKITLECSQTMGHDKMYWYQQDPGMELHLIHYSYGVNSTEKGDLSSESTVSRIRTEHFPLTLESARPSHTSQYLCASSEERSSGSHEQFFGPGTRLTVL.